One and the same sample provided the 9 T cell receptor beta chains below, sequenced in a study of identical twins. TCRdb recomputed calls from the 5' RACE reads with MiXCR, one row per CDR3 protein. The table shows under 350,000 distinct CDR3 sequences, with less than 9.5% occurring only once. In addition, the sample was reused for a study of yellow fever vaccine responses in identical twins.

Source material: CD8+ T cells sorted from blood. The source of these receptors is a young woman in good health.

This clonotype was observed a few times. V gene TRBV7-9 combines with J gene TRBJ1-1; D possibly corresponds to TRBD1 (6 bases). The V gene's germline CDR1 is SEHNR and CDR2 FQNEAQ (reference sequence). Trimming removed 7 bases at V and 5 bases at J, with 26 bases between. The CDR3 is made up of 17 amino acids. This chain's CDR3 is CASIELFTGSIGTEAFF. Written as DNA, the CDR3 is TGTGCCAGCATCGAACTTTTTACAGGGTCTATCGGGACTGAAGCTTTCTTT.

This clonotype was observed a few times. This chain connects TRBV20-1 to TRBJ2-7; TRBD2 is a possible D gene (6 bases). Germline-derived CDR1 and CDR2 are DFQATT and SNEGSKA (reference sequence). The CDR3 is 12 residues long. The V and J ends lost 6 bases and 5 bases respectively, with 14 bases between them. The DNA of the CDR3 is TGCAGTGCCGGGGATGGGGAGGACGAGCAGTACTTC. It encodes CSAGDGEDEQYF.

This clonotype was recorded at least ten times. V and J are TRBV6-1 and TRBJ2-1, with 7 bases that match TRBD2. The germline CDR1 and CDR2 sequences are MNHNS and SASEGT. The V segment lost 2 bases and the J segment 1 base; nucleotides outside the gene matches: 2. CDR3 length equals 15 residues. CDR3 sequence (DNA): TGTGCCAGCAGTGAACTAGCGGCTTCCTACAATGAGCAGTTCTTC. It is translated as CASSELAASYNEQFF.

For this clonotype: A much larger clone differs from this one at a single base, so this may be a read error. The V gene is TRBV4-1, the J gene TRBJ2-1, with TRBD1 as a possible D gene (6 bases). Germline V gene sequence: CDR1 MGHRA, CDR2 YSYEKL. The CDR3 covers 15 residues. CDR3 loop: CASSQAGVTYNDQFF. DNA for the CDR3: TGCGCCAGCAGCCAAGCAGGGGTTACCTACAATGACCAGTTCTTC.

This clonotype has a count of ten or more. The chain is built from TRBV14 and TRBJ2-1; 15 bases are shared with TRBD2. The CDR3 length is 16 residues. The germline CDR1 and CDR2 sequences are SGHDN and FVKESK. The V gene end was trimmed by 8 bases and the J gene end by 9 bases; junction bases not matched to a gene: 11. The DNA for the CDR3 is TGTGCCAGCTCCCAAGGACTAGCGGGGGGGCAGGTTGAGCAGTTCTTC. It codes for CASSQGLAGGQVEQFF.

The chain carries TRBV5-1 and TRBJ2-3; D ambiguous. CDR3 size: 14 residues. Trimming cost V 1 base and J 4 bases, with 10 bases left between them. The germline V gene has CDR1 SGHRS and CDR2 YFSETQ. The CDR3 reads CASSLPIGADTQYF. The CDR3 DNA is TGCGCCAGCAGCTTGCCGATAGGAGCAGATACGCAGTATTTT.

This clonotype was detected many times. J is TRBJ2-3 and V is TRBV11-2; 11 bases match TRBD2. The V gene's germline CDR1 is SGHAT and CDR2 FQNNGV. V lost 5 bases and J lost 4; bases outside the gene matches: 5. The CDR3 loop spans 15 amino acids. The CDR3 bases are TGTGCCAGCAGCAAAACTAGCGGGAGTCCAGATACGCAGTATTTT. Translating gives CASSKTSGSPDTQYF.

This clonotype was counted between two and nine times. The chain couples TRBV24-1 to TRBJ2-5; TRBD1 is a possible D gene (5 bases). V lost 6 bases, J lost 1 base, and 17 bases lay in between. The CDR3 extends over 16 amino acids. Germline CDR1 is KGHDR and CDR2 is SFDVKD. Written as DNA, the CDR3 is TGTGCCACCAGTCCAGAAAGTGGACACCTCCAAGAGACCCAGTACTTC. It codes for CATSPESGHLQETQYF.

This clonotype was counted between two and nine times. V is TRBV9 and J is TRBJ2-5, with unresolved D. CDR1 and CDR2 from the germline V gene are SGDLS and YYNGEE. The CDR3 consists of 14 residues. V was cut by 6 bases and J by 2 bases, with 14 bases left in between. The CDR3 loop reads CASNPSPLQETQYF. CDR3 coding DNA: TGTGCCAGCAACCCCAGCCCGCTACAAGAGACCCAGTACTTC.